The 8 T cell receptor beta chains below all came from one sample that was sequenced in a study of cytomegalovirus exposure and HLA in healthy donors. Primers: 60 Vbeta forward and 13 Jbeta reverse. Libraries were prepared by immunoSEQ multiplex PCR; TCRdb keeps only in-frame clonotypes and omits some of them. The sample gives approximately 180,000 clones, around 75% of which show up once; about 1.4% is in the top ten. The specimen was PBMCs. These TCRs come from a woman aged 45-65 years in good health and CMV-seronegative.

The chain recombines TRBV5-1 with TRBJ1-4; D remains ambiguous. There are 12 residues in the CDR3. The ends were cut back, 4 bases at V and 3 bases at J, with 4 bases in the middle. Germline CDR1 reads SGHRS; CDR2 reads YFSETQ. This chain's CDR3 is CASSPPNEKLFF. CDR3 sequence (DNA): TGCGCCAGCAGCCCTCCTAATGAAAAACTGTTTTTT.

The chain combines TRBV21-1 with TRBJ2-7; the D call in the table, TRBD2, was not verified against the DNA. TRBV21-1 is classified as a pseudogene. The CDR3 has 17 amino acids. CDR3 residues: CASSKARKRELIYEQYF. Written as DNA, the CDR3 is TGTGCCAGCAGCAAAGCGCGCAAGCGGGAGCTAATCTACGAGCAGTACTTC.

V gene TRBV11-3 combines with J gene TRBJ2-7, with 7 positions matching TRBD2. This CDR3 spans 15 amino acids. Trimming at V came to 6 bases and at J to 3 bases, leaving 11 bases not matched to a gene. The germline gives CDR1 SGHNT, CDR2 YENEEA. The CDR3 loop is CASSSGGSGLYEQYF. CDR3 nucleotide sequence: TGTGCCAGCAGTTCCGGAGGTAGCGGGCTCTACGAGCAGTACTTC.

The chain combines TRBV28 with TRBJ2-6; D perhaps matches TRBD2 (6 bases). V lost 1 base and J lost 0, with 22 bases in between. This CDR3 contains 21 residues. Looked up from germline, CDR1 is MDHEN and CDR2 is SYDVKM. Here the CDR3 reads CASSLYDIYGGAGSGANVLTF. CDR3 nucleotide sequence: TGTGCCAGCAGTTTATACGATATCTACGGGGGTGCGGGCTCTGGGGCCAACGTCCTGACTTTC. Complete variable domain (other parts from reference TRBV28 and TRBJ2-6): DVKVTQSSRYLVKRTGEKVFLECVQDMDHENMFWYRQDPGLGLRLIYFSYDVKMKEKGDIPEGYSVSREKKERFSLILESASTNQTSMYLCASSLYDIYGGAGSGANVLTFGAGSRLTVL.

The chain couples TRBV5-6 to TRBJ1-2; perhaps TRBD1 as D (5 bases). Germline CDR1 is SGHDT and CDR2 is YYEEEE. The CDR3 has 15 residues. The germline V and J ends were trimmed by 2 bases and 0 bases, with 11 bases remaining between them. The CDR3 here is CASSLPQTANYGYTF. The CDR3 DNA reads as TGTGCCAGCAGCTTACCGCAGACAGCTAACTATGGCTACACCTTC.

The chain recombines TRBV19 with TRBJ1-5, with 7 nucleotides matching TRBD1. Germline V lookup: CDR1 LNHDA, CDR2 SQIVND (reference sequence). Losses at the gene ends were 5 bases for V and 4 bases for J; bases not matched to a gene: 11. The CDR3 consists of 16 residues. The CDR3 sequence: CASSPARDRLNQPQHF. In nucleotides, the CDR3 is TGTGCCAGTAGTCCAGCCCGGGACAGACTGAATCAGCCCCAGCATTTT.

Concerning this clone itself: At one of its ends the junction is not consistent with the germline gene, which may arise from a read error. The CDR3, as DNA: TGTTCCAGCAGCTGGGGTCGGACAAGTGGCTACACCTTC. Protein sequence: CSSSWGRTSGYTF. The V call is TRBV7-9, the J call TRBJ1-2; a weak D match, TRBD1 (5 bases). The V gene's germline CDR1 is SEHNR and CDR2 FQNEAQ (reference sequence). The CDR3 loop spans 13 amino acids.

This clone occurred once. V is TRBV21-1 and J is TRBJ2-7; the D call in the table, TRBD2, was not verified against the DNA. TRBV21-1 corresponds to a pseudogene. CDR3 length equals 19 residues. The DNA for the CDR3 is TGTGCCAGCAGCAAAGAAGGGACTAGCGGGAGGAGTTCGTCCTACGAGCAGTACTTC. Protein product: CASSKEGTSGRSSSYEQYF.